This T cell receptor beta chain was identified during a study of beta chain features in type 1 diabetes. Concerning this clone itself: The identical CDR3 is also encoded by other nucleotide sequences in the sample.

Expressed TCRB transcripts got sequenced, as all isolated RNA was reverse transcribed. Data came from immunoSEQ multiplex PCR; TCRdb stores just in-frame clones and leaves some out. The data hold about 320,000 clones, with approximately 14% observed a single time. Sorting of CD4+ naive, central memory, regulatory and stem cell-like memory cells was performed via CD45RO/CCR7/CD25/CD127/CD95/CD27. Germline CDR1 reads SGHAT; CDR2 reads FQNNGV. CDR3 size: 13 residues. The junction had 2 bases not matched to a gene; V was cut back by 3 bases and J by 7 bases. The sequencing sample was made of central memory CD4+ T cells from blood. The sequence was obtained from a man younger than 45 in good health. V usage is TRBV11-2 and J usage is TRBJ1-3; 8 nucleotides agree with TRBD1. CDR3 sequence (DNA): TGTGCCAGCAGCTTGGCAGGGGGCAACACCATATATTTT. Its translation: CASSLAGGNTIYF.